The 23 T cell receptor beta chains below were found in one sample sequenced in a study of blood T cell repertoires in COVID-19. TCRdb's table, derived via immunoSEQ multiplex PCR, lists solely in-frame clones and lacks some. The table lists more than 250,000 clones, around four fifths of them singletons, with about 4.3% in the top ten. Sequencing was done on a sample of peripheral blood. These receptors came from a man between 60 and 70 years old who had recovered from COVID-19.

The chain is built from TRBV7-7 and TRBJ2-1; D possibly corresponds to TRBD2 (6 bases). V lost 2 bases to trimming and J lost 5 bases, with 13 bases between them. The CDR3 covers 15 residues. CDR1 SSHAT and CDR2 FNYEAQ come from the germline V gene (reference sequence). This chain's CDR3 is CASSLTGVVDNEQFF. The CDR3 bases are TGTGCCAGCAGCTTAACGGGAGTCGTCGACAATGAGCAGTTCTTC.

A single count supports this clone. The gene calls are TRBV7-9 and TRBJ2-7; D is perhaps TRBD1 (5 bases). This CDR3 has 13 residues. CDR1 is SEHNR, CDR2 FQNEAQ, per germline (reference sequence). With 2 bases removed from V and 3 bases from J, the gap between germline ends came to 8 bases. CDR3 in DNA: TGTGCCAGCAGCTTATCCACAGGCTACGAGCAGTACTTC. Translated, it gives CASSLSTGYEQYF.

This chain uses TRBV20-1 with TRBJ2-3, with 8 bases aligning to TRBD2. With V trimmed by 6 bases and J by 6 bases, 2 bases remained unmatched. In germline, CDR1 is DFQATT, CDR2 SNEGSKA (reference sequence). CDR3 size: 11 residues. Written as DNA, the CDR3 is TGCAGTGCGACTAGCGTGGATACGCAGTATTTT. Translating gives CSATSVDTQYF.

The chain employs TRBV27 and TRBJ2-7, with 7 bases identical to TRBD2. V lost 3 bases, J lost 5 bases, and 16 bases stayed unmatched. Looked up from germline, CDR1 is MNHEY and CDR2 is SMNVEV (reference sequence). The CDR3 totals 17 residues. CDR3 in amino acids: CASSFRSGIGGSHEQYF. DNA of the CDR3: TGTGCCAGCAGTTTCCGGAGCGGGATAGGTGGGTCGCACGAGCAGTACTTC.

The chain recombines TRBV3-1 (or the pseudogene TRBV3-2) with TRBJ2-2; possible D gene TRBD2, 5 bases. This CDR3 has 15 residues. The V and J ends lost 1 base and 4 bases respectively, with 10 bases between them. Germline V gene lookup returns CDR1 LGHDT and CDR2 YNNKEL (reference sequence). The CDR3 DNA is TGTGCCAGCAGCCAAGCCCTCGGGGTCACCGGGGAGCTGTTTTTT. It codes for CASSQALGVTGELFF.

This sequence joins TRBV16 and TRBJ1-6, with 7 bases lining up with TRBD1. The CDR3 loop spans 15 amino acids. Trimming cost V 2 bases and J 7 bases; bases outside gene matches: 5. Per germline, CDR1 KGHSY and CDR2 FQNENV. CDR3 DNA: TGTGCCAGCAGCCAAGGACAGGTCTGGAATTCACCCCTCCACTTT. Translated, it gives CASSQGQVWNSPLHF. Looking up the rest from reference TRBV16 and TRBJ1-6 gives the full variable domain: GEEVAQTPKHLVRGEGQKAKLYCAPIKGHSYVFWYQQVLKNEFKFLISFQNENVFDETGMPKERFSAKCLPNSPCSLEIQATKLEDSAVYFCASSQGQVWNSPLHFGNGTRLTVT.

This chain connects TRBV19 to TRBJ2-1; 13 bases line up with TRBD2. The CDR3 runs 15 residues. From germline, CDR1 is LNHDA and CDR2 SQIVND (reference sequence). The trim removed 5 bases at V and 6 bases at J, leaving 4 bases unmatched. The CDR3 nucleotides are TGTGCCAGTAGTTCTAGGACTAGCGGGAGCAATGAGCAGTTCTTC. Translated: CASSSRTSGSNEQFF.

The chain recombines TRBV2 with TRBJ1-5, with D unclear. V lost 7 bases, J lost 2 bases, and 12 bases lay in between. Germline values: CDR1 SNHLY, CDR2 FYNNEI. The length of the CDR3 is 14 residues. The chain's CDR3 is CASTGVWGNQPQHF. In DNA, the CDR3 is TGTGCCAGCACCGGGGTTTGGGGCAATCAGCCCCAGCATTTT.

The CDR3 DNA reads TGCGCCAGCAGCTTGTTGGCGGGGGGCATAGAGACCCAGTACTTC. Its translation: CASSLLAGGIETQYF. The V call is TRBV5-1, the J call TRBJ2-5; 8 bases align to TRBD2. The CDR3 totals 15 residues. Losses at the gene ends were 1 base for V and 4 bases for J; bases not matched to a gene: 6. The germline gives CDR1 SGHRS, CDR2 YFSETQ. Drawing the rest from reference TRBV5-1 and TRBJ2-5, the complete variable domain is KAGVTQTPRYLIKTRGQQVTLSCSPISGHRSVSWYQQTPGQGLQFLFEYFSETQRNKGNFPGRFSGRQFSNSRSEMNVSTLELGDSALYLCASSLLAGGIETQYFGPGTRLLVL.

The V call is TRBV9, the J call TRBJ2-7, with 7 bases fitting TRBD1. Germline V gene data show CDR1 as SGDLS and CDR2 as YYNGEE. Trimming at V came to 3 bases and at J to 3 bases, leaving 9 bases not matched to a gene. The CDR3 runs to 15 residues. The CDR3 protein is CASSGRQGAIYEQYF. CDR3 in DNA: TGTGCCAGCAGCGGCCGACAGGGCGCAATCTACGAGCAGTACTTC.

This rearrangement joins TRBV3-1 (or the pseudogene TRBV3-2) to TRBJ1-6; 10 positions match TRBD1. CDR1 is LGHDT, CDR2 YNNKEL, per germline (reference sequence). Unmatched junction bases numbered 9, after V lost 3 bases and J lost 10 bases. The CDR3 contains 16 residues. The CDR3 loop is CASSQYDRGRVSPLHF. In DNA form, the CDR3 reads TGTGCCAGCAGCCAGTACGACAGGGGGCGCGTGTCACCCCTCCACTTT.

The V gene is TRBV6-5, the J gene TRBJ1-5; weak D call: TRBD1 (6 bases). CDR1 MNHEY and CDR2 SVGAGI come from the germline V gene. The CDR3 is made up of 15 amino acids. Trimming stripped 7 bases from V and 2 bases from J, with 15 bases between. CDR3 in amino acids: CASTASRQGNQPQHF. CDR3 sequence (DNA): TGTGCCAGCACCGCATCGAGACAGGGCAATCAGCCCCAGCATTTT.

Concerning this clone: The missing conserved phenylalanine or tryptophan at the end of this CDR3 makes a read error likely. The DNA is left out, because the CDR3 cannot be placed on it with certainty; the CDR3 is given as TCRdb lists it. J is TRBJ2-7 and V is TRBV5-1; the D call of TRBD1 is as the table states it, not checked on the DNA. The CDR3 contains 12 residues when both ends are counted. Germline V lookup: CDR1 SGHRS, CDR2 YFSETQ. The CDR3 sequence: CASSLSGRTPTY.

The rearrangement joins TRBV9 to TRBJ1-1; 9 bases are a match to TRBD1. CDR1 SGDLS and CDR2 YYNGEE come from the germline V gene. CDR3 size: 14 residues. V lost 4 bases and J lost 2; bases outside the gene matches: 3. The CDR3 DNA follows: TGTGCCAGCAGCCGGACAGGGGAAAACACTGAAGCTTTCTTT. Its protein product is CASSRTGENTEAFF.

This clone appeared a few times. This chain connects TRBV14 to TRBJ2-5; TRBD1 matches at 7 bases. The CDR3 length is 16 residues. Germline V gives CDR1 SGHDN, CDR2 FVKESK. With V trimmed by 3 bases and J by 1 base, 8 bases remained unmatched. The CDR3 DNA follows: TGTGCCAGCAGCCAGACCTTACAGGGGAGCCAAGAGACCCAGTACTTC. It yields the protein CASSQTLQGSQETQYF. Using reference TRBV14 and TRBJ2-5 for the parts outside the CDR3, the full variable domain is EAGVTQFPSHSVIEKGQTVTLRCDPISGHDNLYWYRRVMGKEIKFLLHFVKESKQDESGMPNNRFLAERTGGTYSTLKVQPAELEDSGVYFCASSQTLQGSQETQYFGPGTRLLVL.

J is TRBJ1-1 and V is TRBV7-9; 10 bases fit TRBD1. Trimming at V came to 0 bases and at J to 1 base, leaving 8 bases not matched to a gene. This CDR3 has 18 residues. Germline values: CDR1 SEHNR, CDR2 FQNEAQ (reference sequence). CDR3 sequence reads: CASSLALRTGGGNTEAFF. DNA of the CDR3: TGTGCCAGCAGCTTAGCTCTGCGGACAGGGGGAGGGAACACTGAAGCTTTCTTT.

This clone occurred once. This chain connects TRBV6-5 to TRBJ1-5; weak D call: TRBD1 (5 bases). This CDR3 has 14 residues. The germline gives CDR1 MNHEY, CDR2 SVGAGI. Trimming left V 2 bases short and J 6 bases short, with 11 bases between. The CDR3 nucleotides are TGTGCCAGCAGTTACGCGGGGCGAGGTCAGCCCCAGCATTTT. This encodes CASSYAGRGQPQHF.

The CDR3 loop is CASSIGGDTQYF. In nucleotides, the CDR3 is TGTGCCAGTAGTATCGGCGGGGATACGCAGTATTTT. This chain connects TRBV19 to TRBJ2-3; possible D gene TRBD2, 5 bases. V was trimmed by 3 bases and J by 6 bases, leaving 7 bases between them. Germline V lookup: CDR1 LNHDA, CDR2 SQIVND (reference sequence). The CDR3 has 12 residues.

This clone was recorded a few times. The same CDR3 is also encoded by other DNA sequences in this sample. As DNA, the CDR3 is TGTGCCAGCAGCTTGGACAGGGGAAATTCACCCCTCCACTTT. Translation gives CASSLDRGNSPLHF. The chain combines TRBV7-8 with TRBJ1-6; 9 nucleotides line up with TRBD1. The ends lost 3 bases at V and 7 bases at J; junction bases unmatched: 1. CDR3 size: 14 residues. Germline V gives CDR1 SGHVS, CDR2 FQNEAQ.

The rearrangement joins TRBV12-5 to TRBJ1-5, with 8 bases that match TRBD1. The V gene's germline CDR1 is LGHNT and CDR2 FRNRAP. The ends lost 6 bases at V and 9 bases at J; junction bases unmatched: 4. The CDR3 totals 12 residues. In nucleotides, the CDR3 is TGTGCTAGTGGCCCCGACAGGGGGCCCCAGCATTTT. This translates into CASGPDRGPQHF.

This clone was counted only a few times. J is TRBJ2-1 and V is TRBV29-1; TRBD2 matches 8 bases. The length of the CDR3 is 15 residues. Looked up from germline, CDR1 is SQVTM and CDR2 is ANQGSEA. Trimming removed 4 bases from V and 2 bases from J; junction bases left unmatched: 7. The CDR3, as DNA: TGCAGCGTTGCCCGTGCGGGGGGAACCTACAATGAGCAGTTCTTC. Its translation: CSVARAGGTYNEQFF.

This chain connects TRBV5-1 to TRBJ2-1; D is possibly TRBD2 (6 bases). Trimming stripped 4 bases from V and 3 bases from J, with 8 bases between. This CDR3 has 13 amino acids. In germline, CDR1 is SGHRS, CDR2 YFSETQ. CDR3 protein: CASSGGLYNEQFF. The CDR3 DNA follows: TGCGCCAGCAGCGGGGGACTCTACAATGAGCAGTTCTTC.

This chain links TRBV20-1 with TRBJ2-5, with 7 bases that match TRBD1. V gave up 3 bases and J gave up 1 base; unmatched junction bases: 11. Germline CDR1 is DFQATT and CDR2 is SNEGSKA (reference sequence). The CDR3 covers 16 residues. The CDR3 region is CSASRSRGRRQETQYF. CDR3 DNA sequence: TGCAGTGCTAGTAGGTCTAGGGGGCGCCGCCAAGAGACCCAGTACTTC.